Shown below are 8 T cell receptor beta chains from a single sample sequenced in a study of blood T cell repertoires in COVID-19. The data were produced by immunoSEQ multiplex PCR, yet TCRdb's version contains in-frame clones alone and is incomplete. The sample records 98,000 or so clones, 75% to 90% being singletons. Material for sequencing was peripheral blood. All receptors come from a man aged 50-59 years with acute or convalescent COVID-19.

The chain uses TRBV27 and TRBJ1-6, with 9 bases lining up with TRBD1. With 3 bases clipped from V and 5 bases from J, the junction kept 5 bases outside the gene matches. Germline V gene sequence: CDR1 MNHEY, CDR2 SMNVEV (reference sequence). The CDR3 contains 16 residues. The CDR3 DNA reads TGTGCCAGCAGTTTCCTACAGGGGGCAAATAATTCACCCCTCCACTTT. Residues: CASSFLQGANNSPLHF.

The chain uses TRBV2 and TRBJ1-2, with D possibly being TRBD1 (6 bases). Trimming removed 8 bases at V and 2 bases at J, with 12 bases between. The CDR3 loop spans 13 amino acids. CDR1 and CDR2 from the germline V gene are SNHLY and FYNNEI. The CDR3 loop reads CASVVGANYGYTF. In DNA form, the CDR3 reads TGTGCCAGCGTAGTGGGGGCGAACTATGGCTACACCTTC. The variable domain in full, completed from reference TRBV2 and TRBJ1-2, reads EPEVTQTPSHQVTQMGQEVILRCVPISNHLYFYWYRQILGQKVEFLVSFYNNEISEKSEIFDDQFSVERPDGSNFTLKIRSTKLEDSAMYFCASVVGANYGYTFGSGTRLTVV.

Worth noting for this clone: Its ends do not fully match the called genes, so a read error is possible. CDR3 sequence: CASSVGGTSRDTQYF. The CDR3 DNA sequence: TGTGCCAGCAGCGTAGGTGGGACTAGCAGAGATACGCAGTATTTT. The chain joins TRBV9 to TRBJ2-3; 9 positions agree with TRBD2. The CDR3 spans 15 residues. CDR1 SGDLS and CDR2 YYNGEE come from the germline V gene.

The genes are TRBV19 and TRBJ1-6, with D tentatively TRBD1 (6 bases). From germline, CDR1 is LNHDA and CDR2 SQIVND (reference sequence). The ends were cut back, 6 bases at V and 5 bases at J, with 8 bases in the middle. The CDR3 has 13 residues. The CDR3 loop is CASRRTDNSPLHF. CDR3 DNA sequence: TGTGCCAGTAGACGGACAGATAATTCACCCCTCCACTTT. Full variable domain (missing parts from reference TRBV19 and TRBJ1-6): DGGITQSPKYLFRKEGQNVTLSCEQNLNHDAMYWYRQDPGQGLRLIYYSQIVNDFQKGDIAEGYSVSREKKESFPLTVTSAQKNPTAFYLCASRRTDNSPLHFGNGTRLTVT.

This chain links TRBV5-1 with TRBJ2-1; unclear D gene. Per germline, CDR1 SGHRS and CDR2 YFSETQ. Trimming took off 4 bases at V and 0 bases at J, with 11 bases between the two ends. The length of the CDR3 is 15 residues. This CDR3 is CASSPESGSYNEQFF. CDR3 sequence (DNA): TGCGCCAGCAGCCCCGAGTCAGGCTCCTACAATGAGCAGTTCTTC.

In its sample, this clone was seen a few times. The gene calls are TRBV3-1 (or the pseudogene TRBV3-2) and TRBJ2-7; 10 bases map to TRBD2. This CDR3 region has 15 residues. Germline values: CDR1 LGHDT, CDR2 YNNKEL (reference sequence). V lost 2 bases and J lost 4; bases outside the gene matches: 5. CDR3 nucleotides: TGTGCCAGCAGCCAAAGGGCTAGCGGGAGTTACGAGCAGTACTTC. This gives the protein CASSQRASGSYEQYF.

J is TRBJ1-6 and V is TRBV14; tentative D call: TRBD1 (6 bases). The V gene lost 4 bases and the J gene lost 3 bases, with 13 bases spanning the gap. Per the germline V gene, CDR1 is SGHDN and CDR2 is FVKESK. The CDR3 loop spans 16 amino acids. CDR3 sequence: CASSLRGGIYNSPLHF. DNA of the CDR3: TGTGCCAGCAGCCTCCGTGGGGGCATCTATAATTCACCCCTCCACTTT.

This chain connects TRBV19 to TRBJ2-3; 7 bases map to TRBD2. This CDR3 has 14 residues. The V segment lost 8 bases and the J segment 1 base; nucleotides outside the gene matches: 6. CDR1 and CDR2 from the germline V gene are LNHDA and SQIVND (reference sequence). The CDR3 DNA follows: TGTGCCAGTCGCAGACGGGAGGGCACAGATACGCAGTATTTT. Translated, it gives CASRRREGTDTQYF.